This T cell receptor beta chain was sequenced in a study of cytomegalovirus exposure and HLA in healthy donors. Regarding the study as a whole: A later analysis linked a missense variant in DCLRE1C to the trimming of TCR beta V and J genes. Versus the approximately 720-donor mean, an Asian-associated ancestry cluster reportedly showed fewer N-insertions in a later analysis. Follow-up analysis seemed to connect common viral pathogens with several of the most significant clusters identified.

Turning to this clone: The antigen is undetermined.

PCR amplification relied on 60 Vbeta primers (plus 13 Jbeta primers). The table came from immunoSEQ multiplex PCR; TCRdb's copy has only in-frame clones and leaves some out. The sample holds about 110,000 clones, around 85% seen once. V lost 6 bases and J lost 0; bases outside the gene matches: 6. Germline V gives CDR1 MNHNS, CDR2 SASEGT. CDR3 length equals 15 residues. This sequence originates from a man aged 25-40 years in good health and CMV-seronegative. The V and J genes are TRBV6-1 and TRBJ2-3; TRBD2 agrees at 7 bases. Sequencing was carried out using PBMCs. CDR3 DNA: TGTGCCAGCAGGCTCACTAGCGTGAGCACAGATACGCAGTATTTT. This codes for CASRLTSVSTDTQYF.